The present T cell receptor beta chain was sequenced within a study of control samples from healthy donors and cancer patients. The CDR3 is 16 residues long. The germline V gene encodes CDR1 KGHDR and CDR2 SFDVKD. V dropped 3 bases and J dropped 3; count of bases not matched to a gene: 8. The repertoire was sequenced with immunoSEQ multiplex PCR; TCRdb's copy has only in-frame clones and lacks some. In the table there are 110,000 or so clones, roughly nine tenths of which are singletons. The source material was blood. The source is a human donor in good health. The donor label of this sample is uncertain. V and J are TRBV24-1 and TRBJ1-1; 8 bases agree with TRBD1. The CDR3 loop is CATSDAADREYTEAFF. DNA of the CDR3: TGTGCCACCAGTGATGCCGCGGACAGGGAGTACACTGAAGCTTTCTTT.